Each of the 3 T cell receptor beta chains below was sequenced from the same sample in a study of cytomegalovirus exposure and HLA in healthy donors. 13 Jbeta primers and 60 Vbeta primers were used for the PCR. Generated by immunoSEQ multiplex PCR, the TCRdb table keeps only in-frame clones and is missing some. Of 120,000 or so clones in the sample, under 90% were seen once. Input material: PBMCs. The receptor source for this set is a middle-aged woman in good health and CMV-seropositive.

This clone was detected only once. V and J are TRBV7-3 and TRBJ2-2; perhaps TRBD2 as D (6 bases). The length of the CDR3 is 15 residues. The germline CDR1 and CDR2 sequences are SGHTA and FQGTGA. Between the trimmed V and J ends, which lost 5 bases and 7 bases, there was a span of 17 bases. As DNA, the CDR3 is TGTGCCAGCAGCCCCCTAGGCGGGAAGGTCGGGGAGCTGTTTTTT. This gives the protein CASSPLGGKVGELFF.

In DNA, the CDR3 is TGTGCCAGCAGCTTTCATTTAGCAGTTGAGCAGTTCTTC. This translates into CASSFHLAVEQFF. This rearrangement joins TRBV7-2 to TRBJ2-1; D remains ambiguous. V lost 3 bases, J lost 9 bases, and 12 bases lay in between. This CDR3 contains 13 residues. Per germline, CDR1 SGHTA and CDR2 FQGNSA.

This chain joins TRBV7-9 and TRBJ2-7; 9 bases map to TRBD1. V lost 4 bases, J lost 4 bases, and 11 bases stayed unmatched. The CDR3 extends over 16 amino acids. CDR1 and CDR2 from the germline V gene are SEHNR and FQNEAQ (reference sequence). This CDR3 reads CASSSKTSGTGYEQYF. CDR3 nucleotide sequence: TGTGCCAGCAGCTCGAAAACGTCCGGGACAGGGTACGAGCAGTACTTC.